This note documents a single T cell receptor beta chain sequence. What it recognizes is unknown. This record belongs to a study of cytomegalovirus exposure and HLA in healthy donors. The overall study: About 85 million unique TCR sequences came from HLA-typed donors in an early release. Overall study findings and caveats: Under in vitro conditions, a few CMV-associated chains were confirmed as specific for CMV antigens. The authors later found most CMV-associated TCR beta chains appeared HLA-restricted.

From germline, CDR1 is SGHNT and CDR2 YYREEE (reference sequence). V was shortened by 4 bases and J by 3 bases, with 16 bases between the two germline ends. The CDR3 extends over 15 amino acids. Both 60 Vbeta primers and 13 Jbeta primers went into the PCR. The data were produced by immunoSEQ multiplex PCR, yet TCRdb's version contains in-frame clones alone and is incomplete. The sample shows approximately 93,000 clones, roughly three quarters of them seen only once. The chain combines TRBV5-4 with TRBJ1-1, with D perhaps matching TRBD1 (5 bases). This clonotype was sampled from a woman between 35 and 50 years old in good health and CMV-seronegative. The sample was PBMCs. CDR3 DNA sequence: TGTGCCAGCAGCGGAGGGGAGGGGAGGGACACTGAAGCTTTCTTT. It codes for CASSGGEGRDTEAFF.